This TCR beta chain was sequenced in a study of glioma-infiltrating T cells after dendritic cell vaccination. General observations from the study: Few patients contributed both blood and tumor specimens.

Input was about 2 ug genomic DNA, or all available if less. Primers: 60 V beta forward and 13 J beta reverse. Profiled with immunoSEQ multiplex PCR; TCRdb holds only in-frame clones, not every one. The sample includes approximately 99,000 clones, 80% seen only once; the top ten take under 6.5%. Concerning this clone itself: The antigen remains undetermined.

As to time point: after dendritic cell vaccination, including at tumor progression/relapse. Before vaccination, two weeks after the third vaccination, and at progression, PBMC were collected. J lost 3 bases, V lost 3 bases, and 5 bases had no gene match. The CDR3 is made up of 17 amino acids. Germline-derived CDR1 and CDR2 are SGHRS and YFSETQ. The TCR originated in a human donor with glioblastoma. Sequences were derived from blood, sampled after dendritic cell vaccination. J is TRBJ2-2 and V is TRBV5-1; 13 bases are a match to TRBD2. In nucleotides, the CDR3 is TGCGCCAGCAGCTCTGGACTAGCGGGGGTCGACACCGGGGAGCTGTTTTTT. This sequence encodes CASSSGLAGVDTGELFF.